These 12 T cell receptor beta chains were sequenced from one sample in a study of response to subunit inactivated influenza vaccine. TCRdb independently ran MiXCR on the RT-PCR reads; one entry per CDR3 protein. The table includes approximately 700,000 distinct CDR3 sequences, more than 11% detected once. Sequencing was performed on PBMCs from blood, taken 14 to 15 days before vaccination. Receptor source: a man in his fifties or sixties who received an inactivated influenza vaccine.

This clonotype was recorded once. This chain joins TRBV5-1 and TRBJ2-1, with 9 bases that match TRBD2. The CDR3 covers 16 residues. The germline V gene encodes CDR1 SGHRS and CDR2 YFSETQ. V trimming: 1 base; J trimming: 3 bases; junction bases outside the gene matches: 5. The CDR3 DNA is TGCGCCAGCAGCTTGAGCGGGGGGAAATTCTACAATGAGCAGTTCTTC. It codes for CASSLSGGKFYNEQFF.

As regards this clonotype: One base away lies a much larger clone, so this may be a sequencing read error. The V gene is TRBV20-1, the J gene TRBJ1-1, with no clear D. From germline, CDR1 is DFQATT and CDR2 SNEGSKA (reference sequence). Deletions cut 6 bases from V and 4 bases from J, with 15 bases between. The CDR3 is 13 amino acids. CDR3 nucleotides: TGCAGTGCGGATGACGCGACCATCACTGAAGCTTTCTTT. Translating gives CSADDATITEAFF.

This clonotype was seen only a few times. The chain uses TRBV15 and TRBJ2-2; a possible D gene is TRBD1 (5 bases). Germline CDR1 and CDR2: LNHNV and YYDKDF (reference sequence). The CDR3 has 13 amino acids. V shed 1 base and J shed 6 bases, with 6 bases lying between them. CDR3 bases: TGTGCCACCAGCAGAGGACAGCCCGGGGAGCTGTTTTTT. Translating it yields CATSRGQPGELFF.

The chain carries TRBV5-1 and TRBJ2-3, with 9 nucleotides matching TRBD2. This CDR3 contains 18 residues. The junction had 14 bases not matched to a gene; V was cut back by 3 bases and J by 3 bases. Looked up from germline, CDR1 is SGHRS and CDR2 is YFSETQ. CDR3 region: CASSSRGGGAAGTDTQYF. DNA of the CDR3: TGCGCCAGCAGCTCCCGGGGCGGGGGGGCCGCAGGGACAGATACGCAGTATTTT.

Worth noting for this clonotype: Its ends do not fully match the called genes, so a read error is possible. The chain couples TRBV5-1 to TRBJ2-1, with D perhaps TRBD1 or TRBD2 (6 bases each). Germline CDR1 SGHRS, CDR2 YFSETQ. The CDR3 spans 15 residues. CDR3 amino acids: CASIRGGSSHNEQFF. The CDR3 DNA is TGCGCCAGCATTAGAGGGGGGAGCTCCCACAATGAGCAGTTCTTC.

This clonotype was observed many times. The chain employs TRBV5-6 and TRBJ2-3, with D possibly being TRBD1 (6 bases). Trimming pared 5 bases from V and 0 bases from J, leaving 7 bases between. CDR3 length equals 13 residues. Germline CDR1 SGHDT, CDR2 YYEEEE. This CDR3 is CASSTGSTDTQYF. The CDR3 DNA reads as TGTGCCAGCAGTACAGGGAGCACAGATACGCAGTATTTT.

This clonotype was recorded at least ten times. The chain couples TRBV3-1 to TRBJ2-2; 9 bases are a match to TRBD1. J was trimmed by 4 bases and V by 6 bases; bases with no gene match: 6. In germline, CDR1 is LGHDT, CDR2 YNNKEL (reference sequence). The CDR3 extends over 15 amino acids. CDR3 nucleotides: TGTGCCAGCAGGGAACAGGGGGCCGGCACCGGGGAGCTGTTTTTT. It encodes CASREQGAGTGELFF.

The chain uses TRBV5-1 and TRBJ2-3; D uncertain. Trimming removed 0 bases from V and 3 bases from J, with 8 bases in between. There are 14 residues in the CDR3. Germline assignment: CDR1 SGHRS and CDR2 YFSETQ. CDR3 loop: CASSLERVTDTQYF. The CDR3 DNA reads TGCGCCAGCAGCTTGGAAAGGGTTACAGATACGCAGTATTTT.

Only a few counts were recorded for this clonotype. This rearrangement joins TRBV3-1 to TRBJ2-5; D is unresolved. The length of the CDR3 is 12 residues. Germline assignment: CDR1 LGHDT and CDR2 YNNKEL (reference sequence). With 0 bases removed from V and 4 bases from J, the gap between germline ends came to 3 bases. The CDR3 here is CASSQESETQYF. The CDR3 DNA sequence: TGTGCCAGCAGCCAAGAATCAGAGACCCAGTACTTC.

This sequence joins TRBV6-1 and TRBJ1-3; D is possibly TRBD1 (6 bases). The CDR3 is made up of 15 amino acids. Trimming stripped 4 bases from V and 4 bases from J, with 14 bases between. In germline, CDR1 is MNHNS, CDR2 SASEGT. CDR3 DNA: TGTGCCAGCAGTGCCCCCGGGACAAAAGGAAACACCATATATTTT. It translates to CASSAPGTKGNTIYF.

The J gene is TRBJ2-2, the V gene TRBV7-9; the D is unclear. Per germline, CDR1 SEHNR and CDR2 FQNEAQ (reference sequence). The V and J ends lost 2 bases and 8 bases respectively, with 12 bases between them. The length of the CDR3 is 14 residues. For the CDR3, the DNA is TGTGCCAGCAGCTTATTGCTGCGGAGTGGGGAGCTGTTTTTT. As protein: CASSLLLRSGELFF.

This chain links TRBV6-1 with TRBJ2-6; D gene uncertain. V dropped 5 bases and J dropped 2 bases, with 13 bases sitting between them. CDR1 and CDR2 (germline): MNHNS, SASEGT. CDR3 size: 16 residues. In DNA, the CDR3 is TGTGCCAGCAGTAGGCGTCGGGCGGCTGGGGCCAACGTCCTGACTTTC. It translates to CASSRRRAAGANVLTF.